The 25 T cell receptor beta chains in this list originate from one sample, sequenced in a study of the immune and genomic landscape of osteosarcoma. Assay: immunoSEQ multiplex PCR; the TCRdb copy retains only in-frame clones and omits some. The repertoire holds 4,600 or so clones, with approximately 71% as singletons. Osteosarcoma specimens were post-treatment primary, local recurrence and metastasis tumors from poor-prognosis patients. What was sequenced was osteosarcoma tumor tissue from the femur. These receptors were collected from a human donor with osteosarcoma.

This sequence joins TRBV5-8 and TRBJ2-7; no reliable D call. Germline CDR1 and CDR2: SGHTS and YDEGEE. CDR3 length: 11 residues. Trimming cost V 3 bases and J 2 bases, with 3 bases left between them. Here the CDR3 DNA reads TGTGCCAGCAGCTCCACCTACGAGCAGTACTTC. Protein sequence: CASSSTYEQYF.

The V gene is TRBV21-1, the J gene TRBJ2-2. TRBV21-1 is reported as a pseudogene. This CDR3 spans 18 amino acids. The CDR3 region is CASSNKTMGTVPTGELFF. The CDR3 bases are TGTGCCAGCAGCAATAAAACTATGGGGACGGTGCCCACCGGGGAGCTGTTTTTT.

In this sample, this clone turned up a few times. CDR3 DNA: TGTGCCAGCATGGAGGGGGTAGATACGCAGTATTTT. This codes for CASMEGVDTQYF. The V call is TRBV28, the J call TRBJ2-3; perhaps D is TRBD1 or TRBD2 (6 bases each). The ends were cut back, 7 bases at V and 5 bases at J, with 10 bases in the middle. CDR1 is MDHEN and CDR2 is SYDVKM in the germline V gene. The CDR3 consists of 12 residues. Full variable domain (remainder filled in from reference TRBV28 and TRBJ2-3): DVKVTQSSRYLVKRTGEKVFLECVQDMDHENMFWYRQDPGLGLRLIYFSYDVKMKEKGDIPEGYSVSREKKERFSLILESASTNQTSMYLCASMEGVDTQYFGPGTRLTVL.

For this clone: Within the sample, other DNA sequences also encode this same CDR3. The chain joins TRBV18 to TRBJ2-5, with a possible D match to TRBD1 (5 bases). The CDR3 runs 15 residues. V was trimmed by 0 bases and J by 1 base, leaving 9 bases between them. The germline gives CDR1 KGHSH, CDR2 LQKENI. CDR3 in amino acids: CASSPPEQGQETQYF. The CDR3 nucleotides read TGTGCCAGCTCACCACCTGAGCAGGGCCAAGAGACCCAGTACTTC.

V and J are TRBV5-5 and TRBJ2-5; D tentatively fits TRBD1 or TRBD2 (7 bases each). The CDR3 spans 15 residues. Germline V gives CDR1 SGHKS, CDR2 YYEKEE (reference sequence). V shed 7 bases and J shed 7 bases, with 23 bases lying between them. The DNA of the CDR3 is TGTGCCAGCCTAAAGACAGGGAGGGACCCCGGGACCCAGTACTTC. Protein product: CASLKTGRDPGTQYF.

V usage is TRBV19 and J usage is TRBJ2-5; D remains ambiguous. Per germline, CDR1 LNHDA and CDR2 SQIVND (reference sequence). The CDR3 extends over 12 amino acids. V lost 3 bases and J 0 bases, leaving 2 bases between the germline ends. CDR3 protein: CASSMYQETQYF. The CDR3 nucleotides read TGTGCCAGTAGTATGTACCAAGAGACCCAGTACTTC.

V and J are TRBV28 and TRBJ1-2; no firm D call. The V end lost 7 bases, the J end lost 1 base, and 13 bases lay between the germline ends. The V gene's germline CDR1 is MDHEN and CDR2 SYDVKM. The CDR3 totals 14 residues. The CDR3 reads CASTNSPINYGYTF. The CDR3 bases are TGTGCCAGCACCAACTCCCCCATTAACTATGGCTACACCTTC.

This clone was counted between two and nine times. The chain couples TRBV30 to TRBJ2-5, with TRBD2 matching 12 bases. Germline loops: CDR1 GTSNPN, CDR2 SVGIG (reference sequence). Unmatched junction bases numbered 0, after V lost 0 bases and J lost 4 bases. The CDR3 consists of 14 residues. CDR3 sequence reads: CAWSVLAGGETQYF. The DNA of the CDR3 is TGTGCCTGGAGTGTACTAGCGGGAGGAGAGACCCAGTACTTC.

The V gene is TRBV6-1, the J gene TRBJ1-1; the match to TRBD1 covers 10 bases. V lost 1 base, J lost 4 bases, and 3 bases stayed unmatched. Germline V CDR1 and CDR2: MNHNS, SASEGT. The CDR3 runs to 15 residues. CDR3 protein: CASSEGTGGPTEAFF. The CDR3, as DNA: TGTGCCAGCAGTGAAGGGACAGGGGGGCCCACTGAAGCTTTCTTT.

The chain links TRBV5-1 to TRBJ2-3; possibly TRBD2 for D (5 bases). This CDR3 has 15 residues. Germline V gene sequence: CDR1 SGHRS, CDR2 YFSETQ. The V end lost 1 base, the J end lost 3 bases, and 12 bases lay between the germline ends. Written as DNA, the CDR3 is TGCGCCAGCAGCTTGATGGGAGTTGGGACAGATACGCAGTATTTT. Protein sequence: CASSLMGVGTDTQYF.

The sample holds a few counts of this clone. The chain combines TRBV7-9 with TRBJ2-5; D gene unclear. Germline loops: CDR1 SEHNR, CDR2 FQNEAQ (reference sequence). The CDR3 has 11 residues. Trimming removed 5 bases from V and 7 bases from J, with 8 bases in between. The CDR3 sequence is CASSLDWTQYF. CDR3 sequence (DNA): TGTGCCAGCAGCCTCGACTGGACCCAGTACTTC.

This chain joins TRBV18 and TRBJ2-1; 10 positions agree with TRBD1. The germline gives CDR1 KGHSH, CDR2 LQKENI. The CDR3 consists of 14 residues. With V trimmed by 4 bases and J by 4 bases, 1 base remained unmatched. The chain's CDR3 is CASSRDRGYNEQFF. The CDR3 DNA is TGTGCCAGCTCACGGGACAGGGGTTACAATGAGCAGTTCTTC.

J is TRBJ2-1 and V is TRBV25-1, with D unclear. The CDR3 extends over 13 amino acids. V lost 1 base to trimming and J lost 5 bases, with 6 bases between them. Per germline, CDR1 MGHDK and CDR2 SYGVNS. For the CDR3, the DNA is TGTGCCAGCAGTGAATGGGCGAACAATGAGCAGTTCTTC. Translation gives CASSEWANNEQFF.

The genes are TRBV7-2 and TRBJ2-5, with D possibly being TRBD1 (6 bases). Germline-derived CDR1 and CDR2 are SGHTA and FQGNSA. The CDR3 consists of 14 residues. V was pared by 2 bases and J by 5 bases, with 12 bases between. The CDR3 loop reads CASSLSGAVETQYF. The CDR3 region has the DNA TGTGCCAGCAGCTTATCAGGGGCAGTGGAGACCCAGTACTTC.

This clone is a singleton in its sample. CDR3 residues: CASSYSLSYNEQFF. Here the CDR3 DNA reads TGTGCCAGCAGTTACTCGCTCTCCTACAATGAGCAGTTCTTC. This chain uses TRBV6-5 with TRBJ2-1; D is unclear. Germline V gene sequence: CDR1 MNHEY, CDR2 SVGAGI. Trimming pared 0 bases from V and 0 bases from J, leaving 3 bases between. CDR3 length: 14 residues.

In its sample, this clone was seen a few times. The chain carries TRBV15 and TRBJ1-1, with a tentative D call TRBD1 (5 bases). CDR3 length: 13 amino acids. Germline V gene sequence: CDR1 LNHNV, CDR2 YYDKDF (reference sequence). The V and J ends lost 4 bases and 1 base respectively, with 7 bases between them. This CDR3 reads CATSITGNTEAFF. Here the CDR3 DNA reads TGTGCCACCAGCATCACAGGGAACACTGAAGCTTTCTTT.

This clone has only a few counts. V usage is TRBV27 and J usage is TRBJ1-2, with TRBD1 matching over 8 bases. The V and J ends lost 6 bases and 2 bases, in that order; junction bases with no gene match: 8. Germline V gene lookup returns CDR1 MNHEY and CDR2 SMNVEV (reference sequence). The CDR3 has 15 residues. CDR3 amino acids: CASRDRDFGNYGYTF. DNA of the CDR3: TGTGCCAGCAGGGACAGGGACTTTGGGAACTATGGCTACACCTTC.

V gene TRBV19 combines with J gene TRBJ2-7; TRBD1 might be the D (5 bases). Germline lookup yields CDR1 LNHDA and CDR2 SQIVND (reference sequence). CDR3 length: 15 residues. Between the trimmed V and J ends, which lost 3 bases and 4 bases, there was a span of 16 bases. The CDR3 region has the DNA TGTGCCAGTAGTATGAAGTGGGGCGCTCCTTACGAGCAGTACTTC. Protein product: CASSMKWGAPYEQYF. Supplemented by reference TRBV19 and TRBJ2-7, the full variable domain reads DGGITQSPKYLFRKEGQNVTLSCEQNLNHDAMYWYRQDPGQGLRLIYYSQIVNDFQKGDIAEGYSVSREKKESFPLTVTSAQKNPTAFYLCASSMKWGAPYEQYFGPGTRLTVT.

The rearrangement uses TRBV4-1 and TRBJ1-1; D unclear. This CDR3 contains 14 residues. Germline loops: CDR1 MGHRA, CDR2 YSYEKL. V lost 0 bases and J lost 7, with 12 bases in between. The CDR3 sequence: CASSQELARGEAFF. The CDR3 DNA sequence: TGCGCCAGCAGCCAAGAGCTAGCTCGGGGTGAAGCTTTCTTT.

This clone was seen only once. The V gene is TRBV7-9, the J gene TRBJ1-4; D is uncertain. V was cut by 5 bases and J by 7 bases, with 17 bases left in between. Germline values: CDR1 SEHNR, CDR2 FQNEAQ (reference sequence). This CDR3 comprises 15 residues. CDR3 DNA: TGTGCCAGCAGCGGGCCCATGGGCCGGGGTGAAAAACTGTTTTTT. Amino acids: CASSGPMGRGEKLFF.

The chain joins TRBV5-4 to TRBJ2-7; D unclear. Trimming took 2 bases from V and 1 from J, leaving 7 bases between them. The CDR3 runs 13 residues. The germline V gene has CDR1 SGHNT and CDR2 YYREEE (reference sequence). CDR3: CASSLRASYEQYF. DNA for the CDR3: TGTGCCAGCAGCTTAAGGGCTTCCTACGAGCAGTACTTC.

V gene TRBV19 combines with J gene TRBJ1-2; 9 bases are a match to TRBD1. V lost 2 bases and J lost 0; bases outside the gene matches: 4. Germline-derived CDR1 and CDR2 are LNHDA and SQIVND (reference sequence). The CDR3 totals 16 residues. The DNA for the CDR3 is TGTGCCAGTAGTATAAGAGGACAGGGGTCTAACTATGGCTACACCTTC. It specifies CASSIRGQGSNYGYTF.

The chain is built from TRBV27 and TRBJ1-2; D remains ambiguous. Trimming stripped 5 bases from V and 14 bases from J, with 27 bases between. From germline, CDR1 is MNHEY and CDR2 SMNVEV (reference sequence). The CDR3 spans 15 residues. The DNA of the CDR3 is TGTGCCAGCAGTCCAAACCCAGAAGTCAGGACTCCAAGGACCTTC. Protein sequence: CASSPNPEVRTPRTF.

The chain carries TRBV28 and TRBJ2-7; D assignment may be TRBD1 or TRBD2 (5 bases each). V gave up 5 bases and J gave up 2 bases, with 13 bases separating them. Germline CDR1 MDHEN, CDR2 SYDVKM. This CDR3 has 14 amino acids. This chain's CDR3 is CASSPTGRPYEQYF. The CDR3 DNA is TGTGCCAGCAGTCCTACGGGACGGCCCTACGAGCAGTACTTC.

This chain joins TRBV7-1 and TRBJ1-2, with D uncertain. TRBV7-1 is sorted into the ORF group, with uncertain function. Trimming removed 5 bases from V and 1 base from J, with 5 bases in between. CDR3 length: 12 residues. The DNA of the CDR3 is TGTGCCAGCAGCGCCCGTAACTATGGCTACACCTTC. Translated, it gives CASSARNYGYTF.